The text below deals with one TCR beta chain. No antigen is known for it. Base qualities are not provided; no much larger clone lies one nucleotide away. These data are taken from a study of OX40 agonist ivuxolimab in advanced cancers. The study in broad terms: Ivuxolimab, which targeted the costimulatory receptor OX40 (CD134), was an agonistic, fully human IgG2 monoclonal antibody. Intravenous ivuxolimab was administered to patients every 2 weeks at six dose levels: 0.01, 0.1, 0.3, 1.5, 3 and 10 mg/kg. Among the approximately 50 dose-escalation patients, approximately 20 had hepatocellular carcinoma, about 15 melanoma, 9 renal cell carcinoma and 9 head and neck cancer. A male proportion of nearly 85% and a mean age of approximately 60 years, ranging from 23 to 79, were recorded for the dose-escalation cohort. Patients were allowed to have had prior anti-PD-1, anti-PD-L1 or anti-CTLA-4 therapy, and more than 35% of the dose-escalation patients had been treated with checkpoint inhibitors. Partial responses were achieved by three dose-escalation patients, of whom one had hepatocellular carcinoma and two had cutaneous melanoma. Peripheral TCRbeta sequencing aimed to test whether ivuxolimab altered TCR sequence diversity and caused clonal T-cell expansion. The paper describes the monotherapy dose-escalation part (N of about 57 patients) of the phase I trial of ivuxolimab. The paper's findings and limits, for the study overall: Low levels of normalized T-cell clonal expansion were also seen in some nonresponding patients. Partial responders in the 0.1-3.0 mg/kg groups had among the lowest normalized peripheral clonal expansion, especially among CD8+ T cells. At doses of 0.1 to 3.0 mg/kg, clonal expansion of both CD4+ and CD8+ blood T cells was observed from baseline to week 6. On average, CD8+ T cells showed more expanded clones than CD4+ T cells after ivuxolimab. The antigen specificity of the clonally expanded peripheral T cells was not determined.

Spanning cysteine to phenylalanine, the CDR3 consists of 14 amino acids. Just CDR3 DNA is preserved here, 42 bases in frame from base 1. A distance of 11 bases separates the germline ends of V and J, which lose 2 bases and 4 bases respectively. The CDR1 and CDR2 encoded by the germline V gene are SGHRS and YFSETQ. To sequence the TCRbeta CDR3 region, genomic DNA was isolated from the sorted cells. The immunoSEQ Assay was used to sequence the TCRbeta CDR3 regions. The table comes from immuneACCESS by way of TCRdb, which keeps in-frame sequences with V and J called. Part of the clones is missing from these tables; in studies checked, under half for an unresolved V gene and the rest for unknown reasons. The sample table contains tens of thousands of clones; only one count was recorded for roughly 85% of them. About 3% of the sample lies in the top ten. The trial excluded patients who had a history of autoimmune disease or were on systemic immunosuppression. Peripheral blood for TCR sequencing was collected from all dose cohorts at baseline, on cycle 4 day 1, and on cycle 7 day 1. The samples were taken from a phase I, first-in-human, multicenter, open-label dose-escalation trial of ivuxolimab. Adults with locally advanced or metastatic head and neck squamous cell, hepatocellular, melanoma or renal cell carcinoma were enrolled in the trial. Before TCR sequencing, CD4+ and CD8+ T cells were separately sorted from peripheral blood.

Recombination linked TRBV5-1 to TRBJ2-3; a tentative D call is TRBD2 (5 bases match). This sequence originates from an adult with an advanced solid tumor such as melanoma, head and neck, liver or kidney cancer. The sample here was CD4+ or CD8+ T cells sorted from blood, taken in a trial of the OX40 agonist ivuxolimab. The CDR3 reads as follows: CASSFEGEADTQYF. The DNA sequence is TGCGCCAGCAGCTTTGAGGGAGAAGCAGATACGCAGTATTTT. The full variable domain, completed from the reference TRBV5-1 and TRBJ2-3 proteins outside the CDR3, reads KAGVTQTPRYLIKTRGQQVTLSCSPISGHRSVSWYQQTPGQGLQFLFEYFSETQRNKGNFPGRFSGRQFSNSRSEMNVSTLELGDSALYLCASSFEGEADTQYFGPGTRLTVL.